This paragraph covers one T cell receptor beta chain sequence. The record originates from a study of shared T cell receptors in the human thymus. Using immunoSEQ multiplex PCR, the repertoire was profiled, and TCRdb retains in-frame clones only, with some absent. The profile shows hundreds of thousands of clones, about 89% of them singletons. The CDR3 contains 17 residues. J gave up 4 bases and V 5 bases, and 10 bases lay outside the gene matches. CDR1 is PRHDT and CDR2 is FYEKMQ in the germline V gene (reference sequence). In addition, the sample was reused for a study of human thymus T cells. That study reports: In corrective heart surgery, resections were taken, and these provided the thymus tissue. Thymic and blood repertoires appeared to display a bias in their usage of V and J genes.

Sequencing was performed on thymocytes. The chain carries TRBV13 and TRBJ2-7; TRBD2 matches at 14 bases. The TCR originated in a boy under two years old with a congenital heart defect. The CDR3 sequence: CASSLTHGLAGGYEQYF. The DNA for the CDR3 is TGTGCCAGCAGCCTAACCCACGGACTAGCGGGGGGTTACGAGCAGTACTTC.